Shown below are 11 T cell receptor beta chains from a single sample sequenced in a study of T cell responses to AZD1222 COVID-19 vaccine. TCRdb's copy holds only in-frame clones and misses some; the assay was immunoSEQ multiplex PCR. The sample carries about 160,000 clones, 90% recorded once. Sequencing was performed on peripheral blood, taken on day 0 of AZD1222 vaccination. The origin of the receptors is an adult in good health.

The V call is TRBV14, the J call TRBJ2-7; D is undetermined. The germline gives CDR1 SGHDN, CDR2 FVKESK. This CDR3 comprises 15 residues. The V end lost 1 base, the J end lost 0 bases, and 10 bases lay between the germline ends. CDR3 region: CASSQGGRNSYEQYF. The CDR3 DNA reads TGTGCCAGCAGCCAAGGGGGAAGGAACTCCTACGAGCAGTACTTC.

The chain uses TRBV7-9 and TRBJ1-4, with D possibly matching TRBD1 (5 bases). V was clipped by 1 base and J by 5 bases, with 14 bases between them. Looked up from germline, CDR1 is SEHNR and CDR2 is FQNEAQ (reference sequence). There are 16 residues in the CDR3. The CDR3 coding sequence is TGTGCCAGCAGCTTAGTAGGGAGGGGCCGAAATGAAAAACTGTTTTTT. Amino acid sequence: CASSLVGRGRNEKLFF.

The chain recombines TRBV7-8 with TRBJ2-1; D uncertain. Germline V gene lookup returns CDR1 SGHVS and CDR2 FQNEAQ. The V end lost 1 base, the J end lost 13 bases, and 11 bases lay between the germline ends. CDR3 length: 12 residues. The CDR3 sequence is CASSLGPNHQFF. The CDR3 DNA sequence: TGTGCCAGCAGCTTAGGGCCAAACCATCAGTTCTTC.

This rearrangement joins TRBV28 to TRBJ1-2; 10 bases are shared with TRBD1. Germline assignment: CDR1 MDHEN and CDR2 SYDVKM. The CDR3 length is 15 residues. V lost 5 bases and J lost 6; bases outside the gene matches: 9. The CDR3 nucleotides are TGTGCCAGCAGTACCGGACAGGGGGTAATGAATGGCTACACCTTC. Encoded protein: CASSTGQGVMNGYTF.

The chain employs TRBV15 and TRBJ2-1; D gene ambiguous. Germline values: CDR1 LNHNV, CDR2 YYDKDF (reference sequence). The V gene lost 1 base and the J gene lost 4 bases, with 8 bases spanning the gap. This CDR3 comprises 14 residues. CDR3 sequence reads: CATSRARSYNEQFF. CDR3 nucleotide sequence: TGTGCCACCAGCAGAGCCCGCAGTTACAATGAGCAGTTCTTC. The variable domain in full, completed from reference TRBV15 and TRBJ2-1, reads DAMVIQNPRYQVTQFGKPVTLSCSQTLNHNVMYWYQQKSSQAPKLLFHYYDKDFNNEADTPDNFQSRRPNTSFCFLDIRSPGLGDTAMYLCATSRARSYNEQFFGPGTRLTVL.

V usage is TRBV4-3 and J usage is TRBJ1-1; unclear D gene. The CDR3 contains 14 residues. Germline V gene sequence: CDR1 LGHNA, CDR2 YSLEER. The V end was cut by 1 base, the J end by 4 bases, with 10 bases between. CDR3 nucleotides: TGCGCCAGCAGCCAAGGAGGGTTTGCCACTGAAGCTTTCTTT. It codes for CASSQGGFATEAFF.

The chain recombines TRBV19 with TRBJ1-2; TRBD1 aligns across 8 bases. V lost 5 bases and J lost 4; bases outside the gene matches: 6. Germline-derived CDR1 and CDR2 are LNHDA and SQIVND (reference sequence). This CDR3 comprises 14 residues. The CDR3: CASSSDRVSYGYTF. The DNA for the CDR3 is TGTGCCAGTAGTTCGGACAGGGTTTCCTATGGCTACACCTTC.

In the case of this clone: Sequence at one end of the junction differs from germline and may be a read error. The chain has TRBV6-2 or TRBV6-3 and TRBJ1-4; D might be TRBD1 (5 bases). Germline CDR1 and CDR2: MNHEY and SVGEGT. The CDR3 is 14 residues long. The CDR3 protein is CASSYGGTDEKLFF. Written as DNA, the CDR3 is TGTGCCAGCAGTTACGGGGGAACTGATGAAAAACTGTTTTTT.

The genes are TRBV10-3 and TRBJ1-2; 10 positions match TRBD1. Looked up from germline, CDR1 is ENHRY and CDR2 is SYGVKD. This CDR3 comprises 14 residues. The V and J ends lost 6 bases and 2 bases, in that order; junction bases with no gene match: 3. CDR3 DNA sequence: TGTGCCATCAGGGGGACAGGGGAGAACTATGGCTACACCTTC. Translating gives CAIRGTGENYGYTF.

The V call is TRBV4-2, the J call TRBJ1-5; D is unresolved. Germline loops: CDR1 LGHNA, CDR2 YNFKEQ. Deletions cut 0 bases from V and 3 bases from J, with 6 bases between. There are 14 residues in the CDR3. This CDR3 is CASSQDWPNQPQHF. CDR3 coding DNA: TGTGCCAGCAGCCAAGATTGGCCCAATCAGCCCCAGCATTTT.

The chain couples TRBV5-1 to TRBJ1-4; D might be TRBD1 (6 bases). V was trimmed by 2 bases and J by 8 bases, leaving 13 bases between them. Germline V lookup: CDR1 SGHRS, CDR2 YFSETQ. The CDR3 extends over 14 amino acids. The CDR3 bases are TGCGCCAGCAGCTTCAACAGGGTTGGAGAAAAACTGTTTTTT. Translated, it gives CASSFNRVGEKLFF.